One and the same sample provided the 14 T cell receptor beta chains below, sequenced in a study of blood T cell repertoires in COVID-19. The table came from immunoSEQ multiplex PCR; TCRdb's copy has only in-frame clones and leaves some out. The table records 230,000 or so clones, roughly 80% of them present only once. What was sequenced was peripheral blood. These receptors came from a human donor in a cohort sampled during active COVID-19.

V gene TRBV28 combines with J gene TRBJ1-2; no reliable D call. Per germline, CDR1 MDHEN and CDR2 SYDVKM. There are 11 residues in the CDR3. V lost 3 bases, J lost 7 bases, and 6 bases lay in between. The CDR3, as DNA: TGTGCCAGCAGTTTCCTCGGTGGCTACACCTTC. Its translation: CASSFLGGYTF.

The rearrangement uses TRBV19 and TRBJ2-7, with 10 bases aligning to TRBD2. Germline-derived CDR1 and CDR2 are LNHDA and SQIVND (reference sequence). CDR3 length equals 16 residues. With 1 base clipped from V and 8 bases from J, the junction kept 11 bases outside the gene matches. CDR3 nucleotide sequence: TGTGCCAGTAGTATAGTTAGCCTAGCGGGAGTATTCAAGCAGTACTTC. This sequence encodes CASSIVSLAGVFKQYF. Complete variable domain (other parts from reference TRBV19 and TRBJ2-7): DGGITQSPKYLFRKEGQNVTLSCEQNLNHDAMYWYRQDPGQGLRLIYYSQIVNDFQKGDIAEGYSVSREKKESFPLTVTSAQKNPTAFYLCASSIVSLAGVFKQYFGPGTRLTVT.

The V call is TRBV6-5, the J call TRBJ1-1; no firm D call. The V end lost 7 bases, the J end lost 0 bases, and 15 bases lay between the germline ends. Germline V lookup: CDR1 MNHEY, CDR2 SVGAGI. This CDR3 has 15 residues. The DNA for the CDR3 is TGTGCCAGCAAGGCCCGGGGTTCCATGAACACTGAAGCTTTCTTT. Protein: CASKARGSMNTEAFF.

J is TRBJ2-7 and V is TRBV10-3; D is perhaps TRBD2 (6 bases). The CDR3 has 14 amino acids. The V end was cut by 10 bases, the J end by 2 bases, with 18 bases between. Looked up from germline, CDR1 is ENHRY and CDR2 is SYGVKD. The CDR3 nucleotides read TGTGCCAGCGGGCGGGACGGGGGTCCCTACGAGCAGTACTTC. As protein: CASGRDGGPYEQYF.

This clone came up a few times. The chain employs TRBV28 and TRBJ1-2; a weak D match, TRBD1 (5 bases). The CDR3 is made up of 15 amino acids. Germline V gene lookup returns CDR1 MDHEN and CDR2 SYDVKM. V dropped 4 bases and J dropped 4 bases, with 16 bases sitting between them. The CDR3 DNA is TGTGCCAGCAGTTCAGACTCGCAGGGCAGCTATGGCTACACCTTC. Translating it yields CASSSDSQGSYGYTF.

This clone is medium-sized (0.01 to 0.1%) within its sample. The rearrangement uses TRBV5-8 and TRBJ2-7; D ambiguous. Germline CDR1 SGHTS, CDR2 YDEGEE. The CDR3 extends over 13 amino acids. V lost 1 base and J lost 1, with 6 bases in between. The CDR3 DNA follows: TGTGCCAGCAGCTTGACAGATTCCTACGAGCAGTACTTC. Its protein product is CASSLTDSYEQYF.

V usage is TRBV28 and J usage is TRBJ1-2; D is possibly TRBD1 (6 bases). The germline V and J ends were trimmed by 6 bases and 4 bases, with 9 bases remaining between them. CDR1 is MDHEN, CDR2 SYDVKM, per germline. The CDR3 spans 12 residues. CDR3 region: CASRKDSYGYTF. Here the CDR3 DNA reads TGTGCCAGCAGGAAGGACAGCTATGGCTACACCTTC.

This clone was picked up a small number of times. This rearrangement joins TRBV19 to TRBJ2-3; tentatively, D is TRBD2 (5 bases). Trimming cost V 1 base and J 5 bases, with 10 bases left between them. Germline V lookup: CDR1 LNHDA, CDR2 SQIVND (reference sequence). The CDR3 contains 14 residues. In DNA, the CDR3 is TGTGCCAGTAGTATAGGTGGGAGTCAAGATACGCAGTATTTT. Encoded protein: CASSIGGSQDTQYF. Complete variable domain (other parts from reference TRBV19 and TRBJ2-3): DGGITQSPKYLFRKEGQNVTLSCEQNLNHDAMYWYRQDPGQGLRLIYYSQIVNDFQKGDIAEGYSVSREKKESFPLTVTSAQKNPTAFYLCASSIGGSQDTQYFGPGTRLTVL.

The chain carries TRBV20-1 and TRBJ1-4, with 7 bases that match TRBD1. Germline V gene lookup returns CDR1 DFQATT and CDR2 SNEGSKA (reference sequence). The CDR3 runs 14 residues. The V gene end was trimmed by 3 bases and the J gene end by 3 bases; junction bases not matched to a gene: 4. CDR3 residues: CSASLGTANEKLFF. The CDR3 bases are TGCAGTGCTAGTCTCGGGACAGCTAATGAAAAACTGTTTTTT.

This clone has only a few counts. The genes are TRBV3-1 (or the pseudogene TRBV3-2) and TRBJ2-7, with D possibly being TRBD2 (6 bases). CDR1 is LGHDT, CDR2 YNNKEL, per germline (reference sequence). The CDR3 runs 16 residues. V lost 2 bases to trimming and J lost 2 bases, with 16 bases between them. DNA for the CDR3: TGTGCCAGCAGCCAAACCCGGGACTCCGGACCCTACGAGCAGTACTTC. This codes for CASSQTRDSGPYEQYF.

V is TRBV28 and J is TRBJ2-1, with D perhaps matching TRBD1 (5 bases). The CDR3 runs to 14 residues. Germline V gives CDR1 MDHEN, CDR2 SYDVKM. Trimming removed 2 bases from V and 7 bases from J, with 12 bases in between. The CDR3 bases are TGTGCCAGCAGTTTACGTCGGCAGGGAAATGAGCAGTTCTTC. Its translation: CASSLRRQGNEQFF.

The CDR3 nucleotides are TGCGCCAGCACCCTACTCTCTAGCGGGAGGGCTATGGGCGAGCAGTACTTC. Translation gives CASTLLSSGRAMGEQYF. The rearrangement links TRBV10-1 to TRBJ2-7, with 12 positions matching TRBD2. The trim removed 7 bases at V and 6 bases at J, leaving 16 bases unmatched. This CDR3 spans 17 amino acids. Germline-derived CDR1 and CDR2 are WNHNN and SYGVQD (reference sequence).

The CDR3 here is CASSSGAQAYEQYF. CDR3 in DNA: TGTGCCAGCAGTTCCGGCGCGCAGGCCTACGAGCAGTACTTC. The V and J genes are TRBV6-6 and TRBJ2-7; no firm D call. The CDR3 spans 14 residues. Germline CDR1 is MNHNY and CDR2 is SVGAGI (reference sequence). Trimming removed 4 bases from V and 2 bases from J, with 12 bases in between.

The J gene is TRBJ2-2, the V gene TRBV6-5, with TRBD2 matching over 10 bases. The CDR3 totals 14 residues. V was clipped by 8 bases and J by 7 bases; unmatched bases: 7. Germline CDR1 MNHEY, CDR2 SVGAGI. CDR3 residues: CASQREGRGGELFF. DNA of the CDR3: TGTGCCAGCCAGCGGGAGGGCCGGGGCGGGGAGCTGTTTTTT.